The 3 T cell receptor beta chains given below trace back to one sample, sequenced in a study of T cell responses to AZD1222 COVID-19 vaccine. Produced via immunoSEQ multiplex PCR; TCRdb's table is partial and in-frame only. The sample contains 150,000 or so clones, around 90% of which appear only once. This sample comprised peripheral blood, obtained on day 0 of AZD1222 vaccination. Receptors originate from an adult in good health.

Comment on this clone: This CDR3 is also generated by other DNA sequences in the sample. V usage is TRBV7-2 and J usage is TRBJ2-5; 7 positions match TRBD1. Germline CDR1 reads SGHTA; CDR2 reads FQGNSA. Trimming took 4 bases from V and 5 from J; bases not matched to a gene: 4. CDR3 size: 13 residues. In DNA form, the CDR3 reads TGTGCCAGCAGCTCCGGGACAGCGGAGACCCAGTACTTC. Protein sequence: CASSSGTAETQYF.

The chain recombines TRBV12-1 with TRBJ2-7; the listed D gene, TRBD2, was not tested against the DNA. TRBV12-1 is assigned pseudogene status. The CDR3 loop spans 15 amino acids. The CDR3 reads CAHATYWLASYEQYF. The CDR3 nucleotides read TGTGCTCACGCCACTTATTGGCTAGCCTCCTACGAGCAGTACTTC.

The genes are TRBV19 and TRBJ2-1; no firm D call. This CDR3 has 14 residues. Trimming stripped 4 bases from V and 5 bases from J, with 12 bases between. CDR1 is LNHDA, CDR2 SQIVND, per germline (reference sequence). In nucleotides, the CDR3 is TGTGCCAGTAGTACCCTCGACGCCAACAATGAGCAGTTCTTC. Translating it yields CASSTLDANNEQFF.